The 29 T cell receptor beta chains below all came from one sample that was sequenced in a study of siplizumab effects on memory and regulatory T cells. Only in-frame clones appear in the TCRdb table, and some are missing; sequencing was by immunoSEQ multiplex PCR. The sample consists of roughly 92,000 clones, approximately 95% of them appearing once. The sequenced sample was non-Treg CD4+ T cells sorted from blood. The receptors derive from a human donor in good health.

In DNA, the CDR3 is TGTGCCAGCAGCTTAGAAAGCGGGAGGGCGAAAGAGCAGTACTTC. Translated: CASSLESGRAKEQYF. The gene calls are TRBV7-2 and TRBJ2-7; TRBD2 aligns across 10 bases. The germline gives CDR1 SGHTA, CDR2 FQGNSA. The CDR3 totals 15 residues. The ends lost 1 base at V and 7 bases at J; junction bases unmatched: 7. The full variable domain, in which reference TRBV7-2 and TRBJ2-7 provide the parts outside the CDR3, is GAGVSQSPSNKVTEKGKDVELRCDPISGHTALYWYRQSLGQGLEFLIYFQGNSAPDKSGLPSDRFSAERTGGSVSTLTIQRTQQEDSAVYLCASSLESGRAKEQYFGPGTRLTVT.

In this sample, this clone turned up once. This rearrangement joins TRBV19 to TRBJ1-1, with TRBD1 matching 8 bases. The CDR3 is 15 amino acids. Looked up from germline, CDR1 is LNHDA and CDR2 is SQIVND (reference sequence). Trimming took 6 bases from V and 0 from J; bases not matched to a gene: 6. CDR3 loop: CASRKTGDVNTEAFF. The CDR3 DNA reads TGTGCCAGTAGAAAGACAGGGGACGTGAACACTGAAGCTTTCTTT. The full variable domain, completed using reference TRBV19 and TRBJ1-1, is DGGITQSPKYLFRKEGQNVTLSCEQNLNHDAMYWYRQDPGQGLRLIYYSQIVNDFQKGDIAEGYSVSREKKESFPLTVTSAQKNPTAFYLCASRKTGDVNTEAFFGQGTRLTVV.

The V gene is TRBV21-1, the J gene TRBJ1-5. TRBV21-1 is described as a pseudogene. The CDR3 runs to 17 residues. DNA of the CDR3: TGTGCCAGCAGCAATGTCATATGGGTTCATGGCAATCAGCCCCAGCATTTT. It codes for CASSNVIWVHGNQPQHF.

The chain combines TRBV5-1 with TRBJ2-5; TRBD1 aligns across 9 bases. V dropped 2 bases and J dropped 7; count of bases not matched to a gene: 9. Germline V gene sequence: CDR1 SGHRS, CDR2 YFSETQ. This CDR3 has 15 residues. CDR3 nucleotides: TGCGCCAGCAGCTTTGAGGGGACAGGGCCATCGACCCAGTACTTC. Translating gives CASSFEGTGPSTQYF.

The chain uses TRBV19 and TRBJ2-1, with 10 bases identical to TRBD2. The V gene's germline CDR1 is LNHDA and CDR2 SQIVND (reference sequence). The CDR3 is made up of 18 amino acids. V trimming: 2 bases; J trimming: 2 bases; junction bases outside the gene matches: 9. In nucleotides, the CDR3 is TGTGCCAGTAGTATAAGGGCTATTGGGACTAGCGCCTACAATGAGCAGTTCTTC. Its translation: CASSIRAIGTSAYNEQFF.

V usage is TRBV19 and J usage is TRBJ2-7; 9 bases line up with TRBD1. The V gene's germline CDR1 is LNHDA and CDR2 SQIVND (reference sequence). The V and J ends lost 10 bases and 3 bases, in that order; junction bases with no gene match: 4. The CDR3 is made up of 12 amino acids. This chain's CDR3 is CATAGQGYEQYF. The CDR3 bases are TGTGCCACTGCGGGACAGGGCTACGAGCAGTACTTC.

The chain combines TRBV29-1 with TRBJ2-1, with D possibly matching TRBD2 (5 bases). The germline gives CDR1 SQVTM, CDR2 ANQGSEA. This CDR3 region has 11 residues. The ends were cut back, 2 bases at V and 7 bases at J, with 6 bases in the middle. CDR3: CSVESGNEQFF. The DNA for the CDR3 is TGCAGCGTTGAATCGGGGAATGAGCAGTTCTTC.

The genes are TRBV6-5 and TRBJ1-2, with 9 bases lining up with TRBD1. The germline V gene has CDR1 MNHEY and CDR2 SVGAGI. With 1 base clipped from V and 4 bases from J, the junction kept 4 bases outside the gene matches. The length of the CDR3 is 15 residues. CDR3 residues: CASSYFGQGIYGYTF. As DNA, the CDR3 is TGTGCCAGCAGTTACTTCGGACAGGGGATCTATGGCTACACCTTC.

This CDR3 is CASGLGQGSFSGQFF. DNA for the CDR3: TGCGCCAGCGGCCTTGGACAGGGGTCCTTCAGTGGGCAGTTCTTC. The chain links TRBV5-1 to TRBJ2-1; TRBD1 matches at 9 bases. CDR1 SGHRS and CDR2 YFSETQ come from the germline V gene. V trimming: 7 bases; J trimming: 12 bases; junction bases outside the gene matches: 17. CDR3 length: 15 residues.

The chain is built from TRBV6-5 and TRBJ1-1; no clear D. Germline CDR1 MNHEY, CDR2 SVGAGI. The CDR3 covers 14 residues. With 2 bases removed from V and 2 bases from J, the gap between germline ends came to 9 bases. The CDR3 DNA is TGTGCCAGCAGTTACAACCGGGGAAACACTGAAGCTTTCTTT. It encodes CASSYNRGNTEAFF.

V gene TRBV6-1 combines with J gene TRBJ1-1; TRBD1 might be the D (6 bases). The CDR3 extends over 14 amino acids. Trimming cost V 5 bases and J 6 bases, with 16 bases left between them. Germline assignment: CDR1 MNHNS and CDR2 SASEGT. The CDR3 protein is CASSNRAGTPEAFF. The CDR3 bases are TGTGCCAGCAGTAACAGGGCCGGAACCCCTGAAGCTTTCTTT.

The rearrangement uses TRBV13 and TRBJ2-7, with no clear D. Trimming stripped 4 bases from V and 0 bases from J, with 1 base between. CDR1 PRHDT and CDR2 FYEKMQ come from the germline V gene (reference sequence). This CDR3 is built from 11 residues. This CDR3 reads CASSSSYEQYF. As DNA, the CDR3 is TGTGCCAGCAGCTCCTCCTACGAGCAGTACTTC.

The genes are TRBV5-6 and TRBJ2-3, with unresolved D. Germline values: CDR1 SGHDT, CDR2 YYEEEE. Trimming took off 5 bases at V and 4 bases at J, with 11 bases between the two ends. This CDR3 has 13 amino acids. For the CDR3, the DNA is TGTGCCAGCAGGACCCGATCGCCAGATACGCAGTATTTT. It specifies CASRTRSPDTQYF.

The chain joins TRBV10-3 to TRBJ2-1; the match to TRBD2 covers 14 bases. The CDR3 covers 16 residues. The ends lost 3 bases at V and 7 bases at J; junction bases unmatched: 5. CDR1 ENHRY and CDR2 SYGVKD come from the germline V gene. CDR3 amino acids: CAISDQTSGRGNEQFF. As DNA, the CDR3 is TGTGCCATCAGTGACCAGACTAGCGGGAGGGGAAATGAGCAGTTCTTC.

The chain combines TRBV5-1 with TRBJ1-1, with D unclear. V lost 0 bases to trimming and J lost 3 bases, with 12 bases between them. The length of the CDR3 is 15 residues. In germline, CDR1 is SGHRS, CDR2 YFSETQ. The CDR3 here is CASSLVTGGHTEAFF. Here the CDR3 DNA reads TGCGCCAGCAGCTTGGTTACCGGCGGGCACACTGAAGCTTTCTTT.

The rearrangement joins TRBV7-2 to TRBJ2-7; TRBD2 matches 7 bases. The CDR3 totals 15 residues. J lost 1 base, V lost 2 bases, and 5 bases had no gene match. In germline, CDR1 is SGHTA, CDR2 FQGNSA. CDR3 in amino acids: CASSLYGGGSYEQYF. CDR3 DNA: TGTGCCAGCAGCTTATATGGCGGGGGATCCTACGAGCAGTACTTC.

V and J are TRBV6-1 and TRBJ1-5, with 7 positions matching TRBD1. The V segment lost 5 bases and the J segment 6 bases; nucleotides outside the gene matches: 10. The length of the CDR3 is 15 residues. In germline, CDR1 is MNHNS, CDR2 SASEGT. This chain's CDR3 is CASSPTGTFFQPQHF. The CDR3 DNA sequence: TGTGCCAGCAGTCCGACAGGGACTTTTTTTCAGCCCCAGCATTTT.

V gene TRBV27 combines with J gene TRBJ1-1; possible D gene TRBD1, 5 bases. V was cut by 2 bases and J by 0 bases, with 7 bases left in between. CDR1 and CDR2 from the germline V gene are MNHEY and SMNVEV (reference sequence). CDR3 length: 14 amino acids. Here the CDR3 reads CASSLEGVNTEAFF. The CDR3 nucleotides read TGTGCCAGCAGTTTAGAAGGGGTGAACACTGAAGCTTTCTTT.

The chain has TRBV19 and TRBJ1-2; 8 nucleotides match TRBD1. The germline CDR1 and CDR2 sequences are LNHDA and SQIVND (reference sequence). The CDR3 loop spans 14 amino acids. The trim removed 6 bases at V and 4 bases at J, leaving 7 bases unmatched. The CDR3 here is CASRRGQVLYGYTF. DNA for the CDR3: TGTGCCAGTAGGAGGGGACAGGTCCTCTATGGCTACACCTTC.

The chain recombines TRBV11-1 with TRBJ2-1, with 14 bases aligning to TRBD2. The CDR3 consists of 15 residues. Germline V CDR1 and CDR2: SGHAT, FQDESV (reference sequence). V shed 7 bases, J shed 7 bases, and the junction held 6 bases outside the gene matches. CDR3 loop: CASNVGTSGGNEQFF. The CDR3 DNA sequence: TGTGCCAGCAACGTCGGGACTAGCGGGGGTAATGAGCAGTTCTTC.

The V call is TRBV5-4, the J call TRBJ2-7; TRBD2 is a possible D gene (5 bases). V dropped 2 bases and J dropped 2 bases, with 14 bases sitting between them. Per germline, CDR1 SGHNT and CDR2 YYREEE (reference sequence). The CDR3 length is 15 residues. Here the CDR3 reads CASSLGPAEPYEQYF. In nucleotides, the CDR3 is TGTGCCAGCAGCTTAGGACCAGCGGAACCCTACGAGCAGTACTTC.

This clone occurred a few times. The chain joins TRBV7-9 to TRBJ1-6; 7 bases fit TRBD1. The germline gives CDR1 SEHNR, CDR2 FQNEAQ (reference sequence). V lost 8 bases and J lost 4; bases outside the gene matches: 5. The CDR3 consists of 14 residues. The CDR3 nucleotides are TGTGCCAGCGGGGGGACAGTTTATAATTCACCCCTCCACTTT. Protein: CASGGTVYNSPLHF.

DNA for the CDR3: TGTGCCAGCAGGGCTGTTACATCTATGAACACTGAAGCTTTCTTT. Amino acid sequence: CASRAVTSMNTEAFF. The chain is built from TRBV6-1 and TRBJ1-1; no reliable D call. The CDR3 is made up of 15 amino acids. Germline V CDR1 and CDR2: MNHNS, SASEGT. V lost 6 bases, J lost 0 bases, and 14 bases lay in between.

CDR3 DNA: TGTGCCAGCAGGCTAGGGACCGCGAAAGAGACCCAGTACTTC. As protein: CASRLGTAKETQYF. The J gene is TRBJ2-5, the V gene TRBV7-8; tentatively, D is TRBD1 or TRBD2 (5 bases each). Trimming took off 6 bases at V and 3 bases at J, with 14 bases between the two ends. Looked up from germline, CDR1 is SGHVS and CDR2 is FQNEAQ. CDR3 length equals 14 residues. Using reference TRBV7-8 and TRBJ2-5 for the parts outside the CDR3, the full variable domain is GAGVSQSPRYKVAKRGQDVALRCDPISGHVSLFWYQQALGQGPEFLTYFQNEAQLDKSGLPSDRFFAERPEGSVSTLKIQRTQQEDSAVYLCASRLGTAKETQYFGPGTRLLVL.

The genes are TRBV5-4 and TRBJ2-7; maybe TRBD2 (6 bases). Trimming took off 2 bases at V and 2 bases at J, with 17 bases between the two ends. The CDR3 consists of 16 residues. Germline loops: CDR1 SGHNT, CDR2 YYREEE (reference sequence). DNA of the CDR3: TGTGCCAGCAGCTTAGGAGGGTTTATGGGAACCTACGAGCAGTACTTC. Its protein product is CASSLGGFMGTYEQYF.

This chain joins TRBV5-6 and TRBJ1-6; tentatively, D is TRBD1 (5 bases). The V gene's germline CDR1 is SGHDT and CDR2 YYEEEE. This CDR3 has 16 amino acids. With 0 bases removed from V and 0 bases from J, the gap between germline ends came to 7 bases. The chain's CDR3 is CASSLAGSSYNSPLHF. The CDR3 DNA sequence: TGTGCCAGCAGCTTGGCAGGGAGCTCCTATAATTCACCCCTCCACTTT.

The chain links TRBV15 to TRBJ2-7, with TRBD2 matching over 12 bases. V dropped 6 bases and J dropped 3; count of bases not matched to a gene: 3. From germline, CDR1 is LNHNV and CDR2 YYDKDF (reference sequence). The CDR3 has 14 amino acids. CDR3: CATSLTSGSYEQYF. CDR3 sequence (DNA): TGTGCCACCAGTTTGACTAGCGGGAGCTACGAGCAGTACTTC.

The J gene is TRBJ1-2, the V gene TRBV29-1, with 8 bases identical to TRBD1. V lost 3 bases and J lost 0; bases outside the gene matches: 15. This CDR3 region has 18 residues. CDR1 is SQVTM and CDR2 is ANQGSEA in the germline V gene. CDR3 region: CSVEKGDFRDRPNYGYTF. The CDR3 nucleotides read TGCAGCGTTGAGAAGGGGGATTTCCGGGACAGGCCTAACTATGGCTACACCTTC.

The V gene is TRBV6-5, the J gene TRBJ2-7; perhaps TRBD1 as D (5 bases). The V end was cut by 6 bases, the J end by 7 bases, with 19 bases between. The CDR3 sequence is 14 residues long. Germline V gene data show CDR1 as MNHEY and CDR2 as SVGAGI. DNA of the CDR3: TGTGCCAGCAGGGACCCGCCAGGGTTGAGTGAGCAGTACTTC. Translating gives CASRDPPGLSEQYF.